The source of this TCR beta chain is a study of beta chain features in type 1 diabetes. About this clone itself: As yet, its antigen is unknown.

The CDR3 is 14 residues long. Germline V lookup: CDR1 MNHEY, CDR2 SVGAGI. V was shortened by 0 bases and J by 5 bases, with 10 bases between the two germline ends. Every bit of the isolated RNA underwent reverse transcription, so sequencing read expressed TCRB transcripts. Clones were read by immunoSEQ multiplex PCR, and TCRdb kept only the in-frame ones, dropping some. The sample consists of nearly 350,000 clones, approximately 9.7% of them appearing once. General observations from the study: When VDJ junctions were examined, type 1 diabetes patients showed fewer insertions and more deletions. TCRB repertoires of naive, central memory and Treg cells appeared more similar among patients than among healthy donors. When Type 1 diabetes patients were examined, their TCRB CDR3s proved moderately but significantly shorter in all four CD4+ subsets.

This clonotype was obtained from a man aged 30 to 39 with type 1 diabetes. J is TRBJ2-5 and V is TRBV6-5; the D is unclear. The sequenced sample consisted of central memory CD4+ T cells from blood. The CDR3 DNA reads as TGTGCCAGCAGTTACTCGTCTATCAGGGAGACCCAGTACTTC. It specifies CASSYSSIRETQYF.